The clone carrying this T cell receptor beta chain came up a few times. Germline CDR1 reads SGHAT; CDR2 reads FQNNGV. The CDR3 totals 15 residues. V dropped 0 bases and J dropped 0 bases, with 9 bases sitting between them. The repertoire was sequenced with immunoSEQ multiplex PCR; TCRdb's copy has only in-frame clones and lacks some. The repertoire holds 20,000 to 25,000 clones, with roughly 89% as singletons. This specimen belongs to a study of PD-L1 blockade in urothelial cancer. The sample's time point: peripheral blood 6 weeks after treatment start. The chain joins TRBV11-2 to TRBJ2-7; no clear D gene. The receptor's source is a woman aged 60 to 75 with urothelial cancer. The starting material was PBMCs, obtained around atezolizumab (anti-PD-L1) treatment. CDR3 region: CASSLDVGASYEQYF. The CDR3, as DNA: TGTGCCAGCAGCTTAGACGTAGGAGCCTCCTACGAGCAGTACTTC. Based on the CDR3 plus reference TRBV11-2 and TRBJ2-7, the full variable domain is EAGVAQSPRYKIIEKRQSVAFWCNPISGHATLYWYQQILGQGPKLLIQFQNNGVVDDSQLPKDRFSAERLKGVDSTLKIQPAKLEDSAVYLCASSLDVGASYEQYFGPGTRLTVT.